This T cell receptor beta chain was profiled in a study of OX40 agonist ivuxolimab in advanced cancers. Study-wide background: Partial responses occurred in Three dose-escalation patients, one with hepatocellular carcinoma and two with cutaneous melanoma.

Study findings and constraints: Normalized T-cell clonal expansion was also low in some nonresponders. Determination of antigen specificity was not performed for the expanded peripheral T cells.

Assay used: immunoSEQ multiplex PCR; TCRdb lists only in-frame clones, some missing. The repertoire holds about 110,000 clones, with roughly 90% as singletons. The ends were cut back, 2 bases at V and 5 bases at J, with 16 bases in the middle. The CDR3 loop spans 16 amino acids. In germline, CDR1 is SGHNT, CDR2 YENEEA. About this clone: The antigen is undetermined.

This chain connects TRBV11-3 to TRBJ2-1, with D possibly TRBD1 on 6 matching bases. The sequence derives from an adult with an advanced solid tumor such as melanoma, head and neck, liver or kidney cancer. Specimen: CD4+ or CD8+ T cells sorted from blood, collected in a trial of the OX40 agonist ivuxolimab. This CDR3 reads CASSLKQGYQHNEQFF. CDR3 sequence (DNA): TGTGCCAGCAGCTTAAAGCAGGGGTATCAACACAATGAGCAGTTCTTC.